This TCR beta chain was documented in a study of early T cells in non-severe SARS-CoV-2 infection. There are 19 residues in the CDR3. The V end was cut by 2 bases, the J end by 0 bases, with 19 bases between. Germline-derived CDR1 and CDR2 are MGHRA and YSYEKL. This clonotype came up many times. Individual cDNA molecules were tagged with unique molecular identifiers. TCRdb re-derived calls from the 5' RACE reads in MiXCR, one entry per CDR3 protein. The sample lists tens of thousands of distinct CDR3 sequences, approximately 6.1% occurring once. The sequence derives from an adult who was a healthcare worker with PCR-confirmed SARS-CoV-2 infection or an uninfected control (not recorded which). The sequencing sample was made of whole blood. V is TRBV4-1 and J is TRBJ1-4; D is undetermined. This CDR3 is CASSQNPERAPATNEKLFF. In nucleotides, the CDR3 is TGCGCCAGCAGCCAAAACCCTGAGAGGGCCCCAGCAACTAATGAAAAACTGTTTTTT.